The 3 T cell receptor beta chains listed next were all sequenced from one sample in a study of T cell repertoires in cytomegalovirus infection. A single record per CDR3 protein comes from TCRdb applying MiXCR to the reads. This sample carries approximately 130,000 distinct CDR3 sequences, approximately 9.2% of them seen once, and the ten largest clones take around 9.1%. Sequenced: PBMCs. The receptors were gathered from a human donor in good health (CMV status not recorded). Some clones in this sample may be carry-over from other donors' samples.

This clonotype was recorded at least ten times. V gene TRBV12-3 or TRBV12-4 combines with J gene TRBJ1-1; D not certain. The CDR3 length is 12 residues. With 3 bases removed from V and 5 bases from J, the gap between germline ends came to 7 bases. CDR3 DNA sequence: TGTGCCAGCAGTTTTGTGGGAACTGAAGCTTTCTTT. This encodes CASSFVGTEAFF.

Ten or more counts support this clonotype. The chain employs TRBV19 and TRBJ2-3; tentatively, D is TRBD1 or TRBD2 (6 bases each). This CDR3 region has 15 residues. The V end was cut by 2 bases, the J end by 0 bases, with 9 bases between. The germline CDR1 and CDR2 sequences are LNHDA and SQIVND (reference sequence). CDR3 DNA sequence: TGTGCCAGTAGTATATGGGGGGCCAGCACAGATACGCAGTATTTT. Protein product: CASSIWGASTDTQYF.

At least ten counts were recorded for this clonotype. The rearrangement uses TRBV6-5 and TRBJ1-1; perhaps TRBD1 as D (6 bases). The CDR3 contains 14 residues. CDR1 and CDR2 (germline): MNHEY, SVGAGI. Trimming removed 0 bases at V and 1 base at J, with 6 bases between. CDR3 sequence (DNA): TGTGCCAGCAGTTACTCGACAGGGAACACTGAAGCTTTCTTT. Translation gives CASSYSTGNTEAFF.